A single sample gave rise to the 14 T cell receptor beta chains below, sequenced in a study of Ad26.COV2.S vaccination and SARS-CoV-2 variants. The method was immunoSEQ multiplex PCR; TCRdb's version includes in-frame clones alone and lacks a portion of them. The table records some 320,000 clones, about 86% of them present only once. Indicated treatment: some 20 received Ad26.COV2.S at low or high dose, single or two shots; five or six received placebo; per-sample allocation not given. The investigators took samples on day 63 after the first vaccine or placebo injection. Sequenced here: peripheral blood, sampled in a trial of Ad26.COV2.S vaccine versus placebo. These receptor sequences come from a person between 18 and 60 years old who received the Ad26.COV2.S COVID-19 vaccine or a placebo.

This clone showed up just once. The V and J genes are TRBV20-1 and TRBJ1-2; D not resolved. The CDR3 is 11 amino acids. V was clipped by 1 base and J by 4 bases, with 4 bases between them. Per germline, CDR1 DFQATT and CDR2 SNEGSKA (reference sequence). CDR3 bases: TGCAGTGCTAGAGGAGGCTATGGCTACACCTTC. This gives the protein CSARGGYGYTF.

The chain carries TRBV25-1 and TRBJ1-2; TRBD1 matches 7 bases. Germline CDR1 MGHDK, CDR2 SYGVNS. The J segment lost 4 bases and the V segment lost 8 bases, leaving 16 bases of the junction unmatched. The CDR3 totals 16 residues. This CDR3 is CASHPGTARPGYGYTF. The CDR3 bases are TGTGCCAGCCATCCCGGGACAGCACGACCCGGCTATGGCTACACCTTC.

V usage is TRBV5-1 and J usage is TRBJ2-2, with 7 bases aligning to TRBD1. CDR1 SGHRS and CDR2 YFSETQ come from the germline V gene. The ends lost 2 bases at V and 3 bases at J; junction bases unmatched: 7. The CDR3 length is 16 residues. CDR3 amino acids: CASSLTGAFDTGELFF. CDR3 DNA sequence: TGCGCCAGCAGCTTAACAGGGGCATTTGACACCGGGGAGCTGTTTTTT. The full variable domain, completed using reference TRBV5-1 and TRBJ2-2, is KAGVTQTPRYLIKTRGQQVTLSCSPISGHRSVSWYQQTPGQGLQFLFEYFSETQRNKGNFPGRFSGRQFSNSRSEMNVSTLELGDSALYLCASSLTGAFDTGELFFGEGSRLTVL.

The chain combines TRBV5-1 with TRBJ2-5, with D perhaps assigned TRBD1 or TRBD2 (7 bases each). The CDR3 sequence is 14 residues long. The germline gives CDR1 SGHRS, CDR2 YFSETQ. The V end was cut by 4 bases, the J end by 2 bases, with 12 bases between. CDR3 amino acids: CASSGGDRQETQYF. CDR3 DNA sequence: TGCGCCAGCAGCGGGGGGGACAGACAAGAGACCCAGTACTTC.

The sample holds a few counts of this clone. The chain recombines TRBV7-6 with TRBJ2-7; no clear D gene. Germline assignment: CDR1 SGHVS and CDR2 FNYEAQ. Trimming left V 4 bases short and J 3 bases short, with 16 bases between. This CDR3 comprises 15 residues. CDR3 sequence reads: CASSSRTASDYEQYF. CDR3 in DNA: TGTGCCAGCAGCTCCCGAACCGCGTCAGACTACGAGCAGTACTTC.

The chain joins TRBV10-2 to TRBJ2-1; TRBD1 agrees at 10 bases. The germline V gene encodes CDR1 WSHSY and CDR2 SAAADI. The CDR3 is 15 amino acids. V lost 8 bases to trimming and J lost 6 bases; unmatched junction nucleotides: 10. This CDR3 reads CASLDRGLWGNEQFF. Here the CDR3 DNA reads TGCGCCAGCTTAGACAGGGGGCTTTGGGGCAATGAGCAGTTCTTC.

V gene TRBV2 combines with J gene TRBJ2-1; either TRBD1 or TRBD2 may fit D (5 bases each). The CDR3 runs to 15 residues. V was trimmed by 8 bases and J by 7 bases, leaving 21 bases between them. CDR1 is SNHLY and CDR2 is FYNNEI in the germline V gene. This CDR3 is CASLETGTPGNEQFF. CDR3 in DNA: TGTGCCAGCTTAGAGACCGGGACCCCTGGGAATGAGCAGTTCTTC.

The rearrangement uses TRBV24-1 and TRBJ2-5, with TRBD2 matching 7 bases. CDR1 and CDR2 (germline): KGHDR, SFDVKD. After removal of 4 bases from V and 0 bases from J, the junction contained 1 base not matched to a gene. This CDR3 contains 14 residues. The CDR3 DNA follows: TGTGCCACCAGTGAAGCGGGAAACCAAGAGACCCAGTACTTC. Its protein product is CATSEAGNQETQYF.

This clone was found a few times. A read error may account for a junction end that differs from germline. V gene TRBV12-3 or TRBV12-4 combines with J gene TRBJ2-6; possibly TRBD2 for D (6 bases). The length of the CDR3 is 13 residues. The CDR3 DNA sequence: TGTGCCAGCAGCATTGATGGGCTGGGACTCCCCGCTTTC. This sequence encodes CASSIDGLGLPAF.

J is TRBJ2-1 and V is TRBV30; tentative D call: TRBD2 (5 bases). The CDR3 is made up of 12 amino acids. V was cut by 2 bases and J by 9 bases, with 11 bases left in between. The germline CDR1 and CDR2 sequences are GTSNPN and SVGIG (reference sequence). CDR3 sequence reads: CAWSREGSEQFF. CDR3 DNA sequence: TGTGCCTGGAGTCGGGAAGGTAGTGAGCAGTTCTTC.

The chain joins TRBV7-9 to TRBJ1-2; D not resolved. Germline CDR1 and CDR2: SEHNR and FQNEAQ (reference sequence). This CDR3 region has 8 residues. CDR3 in amino acids: CAGDGYTF. The CDR3 DNA reads as TGTGCGGGTGACGGCTACACCTTC.

The rearrangement links TRBV6-1 to TRBJ1-6, with D unclear. This CDR3 contains 14 residues. Looked up from germline, CDR1 is MNHNS and CDR2 is SASEGT. Trimming took 3 bases from V and 8 from J, leaving 11 bases between them. The CDR3 sequence is CASSDAHGYSPLHF. CDR3 DNA: TGTGCCAGCAGTGACGCCCATGGATATTCACCCCTCCACTTT.

The rearrangement links TRBV2 to TRBJ2-3; D is possibly TRBD2 (7 bases). The CDR3 totals 14 residues. The germline CDR1 and CDR2 sequences are SNHLY and FYNNEI. Deletions cut 6 bases from V and 5 bases from J, with 15 bases between. CDR3: CASRRGGVGDTQYF. CDR3 in DNA: TGTGCCAGCAGGAGGGGGGGGGTAGGAGATACGCAGTATTTT.

This chain joins TRBV18 and TRBJ1-6; D unclear. Trimming removed 4 bases at V and 7 bases at J, with 17 bases between. The CDR3 spans 16 residues. Germline V gene data show CDR1 as KGHSH and CDR2 as LQKENI. The DNA for the CDR3 is TGTGCCAGCTCACGTAAAGAGGTCGGAAGAAATTCACCCCTCCACTTT. Its protein is CASSRKEVGRNSPLHF.